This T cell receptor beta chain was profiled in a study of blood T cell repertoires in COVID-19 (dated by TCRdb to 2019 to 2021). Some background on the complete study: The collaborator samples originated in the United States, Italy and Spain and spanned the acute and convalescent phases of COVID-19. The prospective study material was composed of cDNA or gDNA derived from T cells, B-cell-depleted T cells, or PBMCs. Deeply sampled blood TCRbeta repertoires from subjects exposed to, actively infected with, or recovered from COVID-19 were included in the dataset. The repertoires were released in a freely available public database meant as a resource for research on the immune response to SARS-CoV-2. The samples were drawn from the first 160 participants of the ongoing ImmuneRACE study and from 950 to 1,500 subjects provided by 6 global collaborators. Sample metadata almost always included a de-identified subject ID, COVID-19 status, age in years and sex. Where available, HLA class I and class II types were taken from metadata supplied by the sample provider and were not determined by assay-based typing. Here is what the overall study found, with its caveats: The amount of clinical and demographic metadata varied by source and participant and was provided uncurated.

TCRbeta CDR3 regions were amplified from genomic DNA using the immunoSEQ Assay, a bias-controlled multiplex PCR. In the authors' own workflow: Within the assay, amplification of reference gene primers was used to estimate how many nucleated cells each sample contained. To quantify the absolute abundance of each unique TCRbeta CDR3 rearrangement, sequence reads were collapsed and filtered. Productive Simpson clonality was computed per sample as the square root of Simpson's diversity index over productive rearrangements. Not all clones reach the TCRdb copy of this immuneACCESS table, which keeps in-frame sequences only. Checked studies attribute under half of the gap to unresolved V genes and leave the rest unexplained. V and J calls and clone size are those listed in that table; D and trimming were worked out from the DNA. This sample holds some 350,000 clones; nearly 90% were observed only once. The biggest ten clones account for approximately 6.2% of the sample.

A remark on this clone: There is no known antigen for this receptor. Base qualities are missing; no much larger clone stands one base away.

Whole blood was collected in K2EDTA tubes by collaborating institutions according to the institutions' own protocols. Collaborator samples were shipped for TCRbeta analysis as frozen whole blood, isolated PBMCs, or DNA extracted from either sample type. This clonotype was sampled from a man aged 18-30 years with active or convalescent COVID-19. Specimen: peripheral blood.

The CDR3: CASSPEGVKSYEQYF. The nucleotide sequence reads as follows: TGTGCCAGCAGCCCGGAGGGAGTCAAATCCTACGAGCAGTACTTC. The chain is made from TRBV28 and TRBJ2-7; possibly the D gene is TRBD2, per 6 matching bases. The CDR3 goes from the cysteine to the phenylalanine over 15 residues. The only DNA kept is the CDR3, 45 bases in frame from the first base. Between the V and J ends, shortened by 6 bases and 1 base respectively, the junction contains 16 bases. CDR1 MDHEN and CDR2 SYDVKM are derived from the germline V gene.